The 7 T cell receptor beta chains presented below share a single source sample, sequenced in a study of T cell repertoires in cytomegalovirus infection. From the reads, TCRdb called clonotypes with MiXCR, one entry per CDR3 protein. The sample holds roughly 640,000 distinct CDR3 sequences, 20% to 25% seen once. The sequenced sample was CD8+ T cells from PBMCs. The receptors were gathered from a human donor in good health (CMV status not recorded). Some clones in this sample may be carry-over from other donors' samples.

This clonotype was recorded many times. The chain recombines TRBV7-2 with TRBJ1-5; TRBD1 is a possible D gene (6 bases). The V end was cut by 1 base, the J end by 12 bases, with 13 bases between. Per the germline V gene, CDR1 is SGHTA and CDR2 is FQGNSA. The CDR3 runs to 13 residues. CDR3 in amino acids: CASSLGGGALQHF. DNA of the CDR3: TGTGCCAGCAGCTTAGGAGGGGGAGCTCTCCAGCATTTT. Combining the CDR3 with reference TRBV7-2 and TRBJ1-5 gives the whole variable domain GAGVSQSPSNKVTEKGKDVELRCDPISGHTALYWYRQSLGQGLEFLIYFQGNSAPDKSGLPSDRFSAERTGGSVSTLTIQRTQQEDSAVYLCASSLGGGALQHFGDGTRLSIL.

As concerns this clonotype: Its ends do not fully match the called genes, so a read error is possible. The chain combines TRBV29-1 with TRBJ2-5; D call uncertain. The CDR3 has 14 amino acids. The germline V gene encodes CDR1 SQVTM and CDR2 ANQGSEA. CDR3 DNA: TGCAGCATTGAAGATTATGGGCAGATAGAGACCCAGTACTTC. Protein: CSIEDYGQIETQYF.

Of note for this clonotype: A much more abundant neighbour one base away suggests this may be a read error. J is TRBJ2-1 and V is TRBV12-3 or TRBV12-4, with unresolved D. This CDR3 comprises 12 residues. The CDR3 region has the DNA TGTGTCAGCAGCGTAGGGTTACATGAGCAGTTCTTC. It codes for CVSSVGLHEQFF.

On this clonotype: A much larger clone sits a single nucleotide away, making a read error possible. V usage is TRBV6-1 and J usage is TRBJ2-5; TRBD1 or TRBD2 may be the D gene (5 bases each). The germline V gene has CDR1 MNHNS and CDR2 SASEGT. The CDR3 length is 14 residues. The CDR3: CASSYPPGQETRYF. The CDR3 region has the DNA TGTGCCAGCAGTTACCCCCCGGGGCAAGAGACCCGGTACTTC.

CDR3 in amino acids: CASSLGVRADTQYF. CDR3 in DNA: TGTGCCAGCAGCTTGGGAGTTCGCGCAGATACGCAGTATTTT. The chain uses TRBV7-2 and TRBJ2-3, with a tentative D call TRBD2 (5 bases). The germline V gene has CDR1 SGHTA and CDR2 FQGNSA. This CDR3 is built from 14 residues. V was pared by 3 bases and J by 4 bases, with 11 bases between.

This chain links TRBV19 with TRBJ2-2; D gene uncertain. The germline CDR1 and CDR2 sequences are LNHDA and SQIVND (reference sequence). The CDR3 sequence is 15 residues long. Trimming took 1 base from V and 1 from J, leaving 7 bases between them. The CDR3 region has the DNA TGTGCCAGTAGTATAGGGGGTTTGAACACCGGGGAGCTGTTTTTT. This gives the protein CASSIGGLNTGELFF.

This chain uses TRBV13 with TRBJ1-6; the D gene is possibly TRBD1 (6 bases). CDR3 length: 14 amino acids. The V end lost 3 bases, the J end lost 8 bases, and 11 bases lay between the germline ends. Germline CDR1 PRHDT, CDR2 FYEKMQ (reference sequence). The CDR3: CASSLGAIDSPLHF. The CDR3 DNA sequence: TGTGCCAGCAGCTTGGGGGCGATTGATTCACCCCTCCACTTT.